This T cell receptor (beta chain) was retrieved from a study of CD8 T cells in Susac syndrome. There are 17 residues in the CDR3. With 3 bases clipped from V and 8 bases from J, the junction kept 10 bases outside the gene matches. Looked up from germline, CDR1 is SGDLS and CDR2 is YYNGEE. Random hexamers were used to reverse transcribe an amount of about 0.5 to 1 ug RNA. Via MiXCR, TCRdb re-called the immunoSEQ multiplex PCR reads, giving one row per CDR3 protein. Counted here are about 200,000 distinct CDR3 sequences, 85% to 95% occurring once; the ten biggest clones make up approximately 0.1%. Sequencing was performed on CD4+ T cells from PBMCs. This rearrangement joins TRBV9 to TRBJ2-2; 13 nucleotides line up with TRBD2. The receptor was derived from a human donor in good health. CDR3 protein: CASSARTSGSSRGELFF. For the CDR3, the DNA is TGTGCCAGCAGCGCACGGACTAGCGGGAGTTCTAGGGGGGAGCTGTTTTTT.